The 14 T cell receptor beta chains listed next were all sequenced from one sample in a study of cytomegalovirus exposure and HLA in healthy donors. Primers: 60 Vbeta forward and 13 Jbeta reverse. Sequenced by immunoSEQ multiplex PCR; TCRdb stores in-frame clones only, minus some. The sample lists around 180,000 clones; around four fifths were seen once. Sequenced input: PBMCs. The receptors derive from a woman in her 50s in good health and CMV-seropositive.

The V call is TRBV7-2, the J call TRBJ2-2, with TRBD2 matching over 7 bases. This CDR3 comprises 16 residues. Trimming at V came to 0 bases and at J to 7 bases, leaving 8 bases not matched to a gene. Looked up from germline, CDR1 is SGHTA and CDR2 is FQGNSA. This chain's CDR3 is CASSLAMSGVGGELFF. Here the CDR3 DNA reads TGTGCCAGCAGCTTAGCGATGAGCGGGGTGGGCGGGGAGCTGTTTTTT.

This clone has more than one count but fewer than ten. The chain couples TRBV2 to TRBJ2-1, with 7 nucleotides matching TRBD2. CDR1 and CDR2 from the germline V gene are SNHLY and FYNNEI. The junction had 2 bases not matched to a gene; V was cut back by 2 bases and J by 1 base. The CDR3 runs 15 residues. The CDR3 reads CASSERRGSYNEQFF. CDR3 in DNA: TGTGCCAGCAGTGAACGGCGGGGGTCCTACAATGAGCAGTTCTTC. The variable domain in full, with the rest retrieved from reference TRBV2 and TRBJ2-1, is EPEVTQTPSHQVTQMGQEVILRCVPISNHLYFYWYRQILGQKVEFLVSFYNNEISEKSEIFDDQFSVERPDGSNFTLKIRSTKLEDSAMYFCASSERRGSYNEQFFGPGTRLTVL.

This chain links TRBV5-1 with TRBJ1-1; the D gene is possibly TRBD1 (6 bases). Germline-derived CDR1 and CDR2 are SGHRS and YFSETQ. This CDR3 is 14 amino acids long. The germline V and J ends were trimmed by 2 bases and 3 bases, with 11 bases remaining between them. The CDR3 region is CASSLSGDYTEAFF. The CDR3 DNA sequence: TGCGCCAGCAGCTTATCAGGGGATTACACTGAAGCTTTCTTT.

Here the CDR3 reads CASSSVGGISYNEQFF. The CDR3 DNA reads as TGTGCCAGCAGCTCAGTAGGGGGTATCTCCTACAATGAGCAGTTCTTC. This rearrangement joins TRBV7-3 to TRBJ2-1; weak D call: TRBD1 (6 bases). Germline V gene data show CDR1 as SGHTA and CDR2 as FQGTGA. The CDR3 totals 16 residues. Trimming cost V 4 bases and J 0 bases, with 13 bases left between them.

About this clone itself: Because it lacks the conserved phenylalanine or tryptophan at the end, this CDR3 is likely a read error. The chain carries TRBV25-1 and TRBJ2-7, with 8 bases aligning to TRBD1. The CDR3 consists of 15 residues. The junction had 11 bases not matched to a gene; V was cut back by 6 bases and J by 4 bases. CDR1 is MGHDK, CDR2 SYGVNS, per germline. CDR3 sequence reads: CASRASGTGDYEQYL. CDR3 coding DNA: TGTGCCAGCAGAGCCTCCGGGACAGGCGATTACGAGCAGTACCTC.

The genes are TRBV5-8 and TRBJ2-1, with D maybe TRBD2 (5 bases). Germline V gene data show CDR1 as SGHTS and CDR2 as YDEGEE. Trimming took off 0 bases at V and 6 bases at J, with 13 bases between the two ends. The CDR3 spans 15 residues. The CDR3 coding sequence is TGTGCCAGCAGCTTGGGAGGGAACAGTCCCAATGAGCAGTTCTTC. It specifies CASSLGGNSPNEQFF.

The rearrangement uses TRBV19 and TRBJ1-2; 9 bases fit TRBD1. The V gene end was trimmed by 1 base and the J gene end by 2 bases; junction bases not matched to a gene: 8. The CDR3 is 17 residues long. CDR1 and CDR2 from the germline V gene are LNHDA and SQIVND (reference sequence). This chain's CDR3 is CASSIGGQGLLNYGYTF. CDR3 DNA sequence: TGTGCCAGTAGTATAGGTGGACAGGGGCTCCTAAACTATGGCTACACCTTC.

The rearrangement joins TRBV18 to TRBJ1-6, with TRBD1 matching 7 bases. The CDR3 is made up of 14 amino acids. V lost 10 bases, J lost 3 bases, and 6 bases stayed unmatched. CDR1 KGHSH and CDR2 LQKENI come from the germline V gene. The CDR3 DNA reads TGTGCCACCTCCGGGACAGACTATAATTCACCCCTCCACTTT. This gives the protein CATSGTDYNSPLHF.

This clone showed up just a few times. The sample has other DNA sequences that encode this CDR3 too. The gene calls are TRBV2 and TRBJ1-4; 7 bases are shared with TRBD1. This CDR3 region has 15 residues. From germline, CDR1 is SNHLY and CDR2 FYNNEI. V shed 7 bases and J 0 bases; nucleotides not matched to a gene: 5. For the CDR3, the DNA is TGTGCCAGCAACCGCCAGGGGGCAACTAATGAAAAACTGTTTTTT. Protein product: CASNRQGATNEKLFF.

This chain links TRBV6-6 with TRBJ1-1, with D perhaps matching TRBD1 (5 bases). The CDR3 consists of 15 residues. Trimming stripped 2 bases from V and 0 bases from J, with 10 bases between. Germline V gene data show CDR1 as MNHNY and CDR2 as SVGAGI (reference sequence). In DNA, the CDR3 is TGTGCCAGCAGTTACCTGGACACCTTGAACACTGAAGCTTTCTTT. Translated: CASSYLDTLNTEAFF.

The chain recombines TRBV10-3 with TRBJ1-2; perhaps TRBD1 as D (6 bases). Germline loops: CDR1 ENHRY, CDR2 SYGVKD. V lost 0 bases, J lost 3 bases, and 11 bases lay in between. The CDR3 has 15 amino acids. The DNA of the CDR3 is TGTGCCATCAGTGAGTCCTCGACAGGCGACTATGGCTACACCTTC. Amino acid sequence: CAISESSTGDYGYTF.

This rearrangement joins TRBV12-5 to TRBJ2-7, with TRBD2 matching over 10 bases. The ends lost 1 base at V and 4 bases at J; junction bases unmatched: 4. The germline V gene encodes CDR1 LGHNT and CDR2 FRNRAP. This CDR3 contains 15 residues. The CDR3 DNA reads as TGTGCTAGTGGTTTGGGGGTAGCGGGGGGTTACGAGCAGTACTTC. Translation gives CASGLGVAGGYEQYF.

The V call is TRBV18, the J call TRBJ1-1, with a tentative D call TRBD1 (6 bases). The ends were cut back, 5 bases at V and 5 bases at J, with 12 bases in the middle. The CDR3 is 13 residues long. Per the germline V gene, CDR1 is KGHSH and CDR2 is LQKENI. CDR3 sequence: CASSIRGRTEAFF. DNA for the CDR3: TGTGCCAGCTCAATCAGGGGCAGGACTGAAGCTTTCTTT.

The chain carries TRBV7-4 and TRBJ1-5; 8 bases align to TRBD1. CDR1 and CDR2 (germline): SGHVT, SQSDAQ. The CDR3 is made up of 15 amino acids. V trimming: 4 bases; J trimming: 1 base; junction bases outside the gene matches: 3. The CDR3 DNA sequence: TGTGCCAGCAGCTCGACAGGGGACAGCAATCAGCCCCAGCATTTT. Its translation is CASSSTGDSNQPQHF.